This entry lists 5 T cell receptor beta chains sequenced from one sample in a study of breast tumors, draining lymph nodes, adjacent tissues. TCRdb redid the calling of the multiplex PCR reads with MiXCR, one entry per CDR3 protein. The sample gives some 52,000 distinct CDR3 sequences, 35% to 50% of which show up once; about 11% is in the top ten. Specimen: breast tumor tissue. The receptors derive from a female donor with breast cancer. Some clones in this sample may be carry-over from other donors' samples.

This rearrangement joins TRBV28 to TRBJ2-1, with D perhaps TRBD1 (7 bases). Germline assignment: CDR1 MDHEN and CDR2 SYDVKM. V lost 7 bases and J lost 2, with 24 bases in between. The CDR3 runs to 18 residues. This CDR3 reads CASIKGGAPSVAYNEQFF. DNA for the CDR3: TGTGCCAGCATCAAAGGGGGCGCCCCTAGCGTAGCCTACAATGAGCAGTTCTTC.

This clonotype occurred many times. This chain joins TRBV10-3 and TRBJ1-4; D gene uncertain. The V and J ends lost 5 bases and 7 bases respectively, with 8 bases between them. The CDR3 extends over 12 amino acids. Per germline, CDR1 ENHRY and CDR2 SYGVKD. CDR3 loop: CAISTGPEKLFF. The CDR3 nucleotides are TGTGCCATCAGTACCGGACCTGAAAAACTGTTTTTT.

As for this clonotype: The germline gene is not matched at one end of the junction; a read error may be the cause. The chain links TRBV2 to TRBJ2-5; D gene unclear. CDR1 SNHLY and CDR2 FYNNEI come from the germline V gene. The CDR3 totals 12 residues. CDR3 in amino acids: CASREDGDTQYF. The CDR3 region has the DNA TGTGCCAGCAGAGAAGATGGGGATACCCAGTACTTC.

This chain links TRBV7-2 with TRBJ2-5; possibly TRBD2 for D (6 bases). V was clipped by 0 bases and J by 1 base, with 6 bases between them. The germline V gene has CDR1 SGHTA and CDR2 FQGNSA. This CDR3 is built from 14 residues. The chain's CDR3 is CASSLASGQETQYF. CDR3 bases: TGTGCCAGCAGCTTAGCTAGCGGCCAAGAGACCCAGTACTTC.

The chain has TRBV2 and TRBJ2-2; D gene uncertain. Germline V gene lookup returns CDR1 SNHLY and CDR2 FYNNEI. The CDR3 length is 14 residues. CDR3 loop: CARTPRPNTGELFF. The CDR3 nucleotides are TGTGCACGCACCCCCAGGCCGAACACCGGGGAGCTGTTTTTT.